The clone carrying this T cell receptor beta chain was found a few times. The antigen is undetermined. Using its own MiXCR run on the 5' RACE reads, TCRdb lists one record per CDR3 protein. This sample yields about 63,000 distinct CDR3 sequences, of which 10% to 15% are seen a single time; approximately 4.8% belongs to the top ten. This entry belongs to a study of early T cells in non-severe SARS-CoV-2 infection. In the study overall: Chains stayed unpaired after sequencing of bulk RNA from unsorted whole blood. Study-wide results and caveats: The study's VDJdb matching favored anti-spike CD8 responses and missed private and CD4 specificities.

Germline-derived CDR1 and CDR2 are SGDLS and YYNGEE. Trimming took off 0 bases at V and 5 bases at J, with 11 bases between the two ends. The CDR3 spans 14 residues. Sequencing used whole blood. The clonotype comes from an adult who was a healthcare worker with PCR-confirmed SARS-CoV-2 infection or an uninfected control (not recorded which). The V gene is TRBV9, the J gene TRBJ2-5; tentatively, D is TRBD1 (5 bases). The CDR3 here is CASSVGQLGETQYF. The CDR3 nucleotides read TGTGCCAGCAGCGTAGGACAGCTTGGGGAGACCCAGTACTTC.